This TCR beta chain was recorded in a study of blood T cell repertoires in COVID-19. Assay used: immunoSEQ multiplex PCR; TCRdb lists only in-frame clones, some missing. Of some 310,000 clones listed, almost 90% were seen once; the top ten hold 2.9%. CDR1 SGHAT and CDR2 FQNNGV come from the germline V gene. V was pared by 5 bases and J by 4 bases, with 12 bases of the junction left unmatched. This CDR3 region has 17 residues. The sequenced sample was peripheral blood. This clonotype was sampled from a woman in her twenties or thirties with COVID-19, enrolled during active disease. The V call is TRBV11-2, the J call TRBJ1-1; 11 nucleotides match TRBD1. The DNA of the CDR3 is TGTGCCAGCAGCCCCGGGACAGGGGGTTGGGGTCGCACTGAAGCTTTCTTT. Translation gives CASSPGTGGWGRTEAFF.